The rows below give T cell receptor beta chains drawn from one sample of a study of shared clonotypes between healthy human individuals. Data came from immunoSEQ multiplex PCR; TCRdb stores just in-frame clones and leaves some out. The sample carries millions of clones, 93% recorded once. The sample was naive CD8+ T cells from PBMCs. The receptor source for this set is a man aged 18 to 29 in good health. Some clones in this sample may be carry-over from other donors' samples. Both conserved end residues are part of each CDR3. A D gene is named only where the DNA matches it firmly. Clone size is given for some rows only: seen once, a few or many times, or a class if the clone is expanded.

NA	TRBV4-1	TRBJ2-7	NA	CASSTTHEQYF	TGCGCCAGCAGCACCACCCACGAGCAGTACTTC
NA	TRBV14	TRBJ2-1	TRBD2	CASSQDLSIAGGYNEQFF	TGTGCCAGCAGCCAAGATCTTTCCATAGCGGGGGGCTACAATGAGCAGTTCTTC
NA	TRBV7-9	TRBJ2-2	TRBD2	CASSPRVAGTGELFF	TGTGCCAGCAGCCCCAGGGTAGCGGGGACCGGGGAGCTGTTTTTT
NA	TRBV6-5	TRBJ2-1	TRBD2	CASSYRRLAGDREFF	TGTGCCAGCAGTTATAGGAGACTAGCGGGAGATAGGGAGTTCTTC
NA	TRBV13	TRBJ2-2	TRBD1	CASSLVADRGKFAGELFF	TGTGCCAGCAGCTTAGTCGCTGACAGGGGTAAATTTGCCGGGGAGCTGTTTTTT
NA	TRBV27	TRBJ2-5	NA	CASRNHGDGETQYF	TGTGCCAGCAGAAACCATGGGGACGGGGAGACCCAGTACTTC
NA	TRBV7-9	TRBJ1-5	TRBD1	CASSLGQGMQPQHF	TGTGCCAGCAGCTTAGGACAGGGTATGCAGCCCCAGCATTTT
NA	TRBV28	TRBJ2-3	NA	CASSSRVPRGDTQYF	TGTGCCAGCAGTTCCCGGGTCCCCAGGGGAGATACGCAGTATTTT
NA	TRBV15	TRBJ1-1	NA	CATSSLKGTEAFF	TGTGCCACCAGCAGCCTAAAAGGGACTGAAGCTTTCTTT
NA	TRBV6-5	TRBJ1-1	NA	CASNPDSMNTEAFF	TGTGCCAGCAATCCGGACAGCATGAACACTGAAGCTTTCTTT
NA	TRBV7-9	TRBJ2-7	NA	CASSLAGFYEQYF	TGTGCCAGCAGCTTGGCAGGGTTCTACGAGCAGTACTTC
NA	TRBV9	TRBJ2-7	NA	CASSVDGSALSYEQYF	TGTGCCAGCAGCGTAGACGGATCGGCCCTTTCCTACGAGCAGTACTTC
NA	TRBV7-8	TRBJ1-2	TRBD1	CASSYGTGVGYTF	TGTGCCAGCAGCTATGGGACAGGCGTCGGCTACACCTTC
NA	TRBV28	TRBJ1-1	NA	CASSGQRNTEAFF	TGTGCCAGCAGTGGGCAACGGAACACTGAAGCTTTCTTT
NA	TRBV9	TRBJ2-5	NA	CASSAMLSGLETQYF	TGTGCCAGCAGCGCTATGCTATCGGGGTTGGAGACCCAGTACTTC
NA	TRBV28	TRBJ1-6	TRBD1	CASSPRDRSNSPLHF	TGTGCCAGCAGTCCCCGGGACAGGAGCAATTCACCCCTCCACTTT
NA	TRBV7-9	TRBJ2-1	TRBD2	CASSSREGSYNEQFF	TGTGCCAGCAGCTCGCGGGAGGGCTCCTACAATGAGCAGTTCTTC
once	TRBV15	TRBJ2-1	NA	CATSKSRDRDNEQFF	TGTGCCACCAGCAAATCACGGGACCGCGACAATGAGCAGTTCTTC
NA	TRBV5-6	TRBJ1-5	NA	CASSLGAGSNQPQHF	TGTGCCAGCAGCTTGGGGGCTGGGAGCAATCAGCCCCAGCATTTT
NA	TRBV10-2	TRBJ2-7	TRBD2	CAITGTNSYEQYF	TGCGCGATCACCGGGACTAACTCCTACGAGCAGTACTTC
NA	TRBV25-1	TRBJ2-7	TRBD1	CASRVTGSYEQYF	TGTGCCAGCAGGGTGACAGGGTCCTACGAGCAGTACTTC
NA	TRBV7-2	TRBJ2-7	NA	CASSFGARTYSYEQYF	TGTGCCAGCAGCTTTGGGGCGAGGACATACTCCTACGAGCAGTACTTC
NA	TRBV2	TRBJ1-2	NA	CASRPGPLANYGYTF	TGTGCCAGCAGACCGGGGCCTTTGGCTAACTATGGCTACACCTTC
NA	TRBV19	TRBJ2-1	NA	CASSDSLLYNEQFF	TGTGCCAGTAGTGACTCGCTCCTCTACAATGAGCAGTTCTTC
NA	TRBV4-1	TRBJ2-1	TRBD2	CASSQGVSSGLYLNEQFF	TGCGCCAGCAGCCAAGGGGTTTCTAGCGGGCTCTATCTCAATGAGCAGTTCTTC
once	TRBV28	TRBJ1-5	NA	CASTPGPGRINQPQHF	TGTGCCAGCACCCCGGGCCCTGGACGGATCAATCAGCCCCAGCATTTT
NA	TRBV7-6	TRBJ2-3	TRBD2	CASSPLAGYTDTQYF	TGTGCCAGCAGCCCTCTAGCGGGGTACACAGATACGCAGTATTTT
NA	TRBV29-1	TRBJ2-7	NA	CSVRSSQSYEQYF	TGCAGCGTCCGTTCAAGCCAGTCCTACGAGCAGTACTTC
NA	TRBV27	TRBJ2-1	NA	CASSLRQRSKTYNEQFF	TGTGCCAGCAGTTTGCGGCAAAGGAGTAAAACCTACAATGAGCAGTTCTTC
NA	TRBV4-1	TRBJ2-7	TRBD2	CASSQDPPSGRTYEQYF	TGCGCCAGCAGCCAAGATCCCCCTAGCGGGAGAACCTACGAGCAGTACTTC
NA	TRBV27	TRBJ1-1	TRBD1	CASSSRDRGDTEAFF	TGTGCCAGCAGTTCCCGGGACAGGGGGGACACTGAAGCTTTCTTT
NA	TRBV28	TRBJ1-4	NA	CASNGGAEKLFF	TGTGCCAGCAACGGTGGGGCGGAAAAACTGTTTTTT
NA	TRBV7-2	TRBJ1-1	NA	CASSLGLRGMNTEAFF	TGTGCCAGCAGCTTAGGGTTGAGGGGGATGAACACTGAAGCTTTCTTT
NA	TRBV11-2	TRBJ2-5	NA	CASSKEDETQYF	TGTGCCAGCAGCAAGGAGGATGAGACCCAGTACTTC
once	TRBV18	TRBJ2-1	TRBD2	CASSPPYLAGSIYNEQFF	TGTGCCAGCTCACCTCCATACTTAGCGGGCAGTATTTACAATGAGCAGTTCTTC
NA	TRBV29-1	TRBJ1-1	TRBD1	CSGYRGLNSEAFF	TGCAGCGGATACAGGGGGCTAAATAGTGAAGCTTTCTTT
once	TRBV19	TRBJ2-3	NA	CASSFGRSTDTQYF	TGTGCCAGTAGTTTCGGACGGAGCACAGATACGCAGTATTTT
NA	TRBV5-6	TRBJ2-7	NA	CASSLGQAPSEQYF	TGTGCCAGCAGCTTGGGACAGGCTCCGAGCGAGCAGTACTTC
once	TRBV6-5	TRBJ2-1	NA	CASSTSGSFYNEQFF	TGTGCCAGCAGTACTTCTGGGAGTTTTTACAATGAGCAGTTCTTC
NA	TRBV6-1	TRBJ2-1	NA	CASSGRGGSYNEQFF	TGTGCCAGCAGTGGCCGAGGAGGGTCCTACAATGAGCAGTTCTTC
NA	TRBV19	TRBJ2-3	NA	CASSIGGSNLDTQYF	TGTGCCAGTAGTATAGGTGGCAGTAATTTAGATACGCAGTATTTT
NA	TRBV5-1	TRBJ2-7	NA	CASSSTGGVSYEQYF	TGCGCCAGCAGCTCCACTGGCGGGGTTTCCTACGAGCAGTACTTC
once	TRBV2	TRBJ1-2	NA	CASSDGPGYTF	TGTGCCAGCAGTGATGGTCCGGGCTACACCTTC
NA	TRBV7-9	TRBJ2-5	NA	CASRTGETQYF	TGTGCCAGCAGGACTGGGGAGACCCAGTACTTC
NA	TRBV6-6	TRBJ1-2	TRBD1	CASLRVGTGIYGYTF	TGTGCCAGCCTGAGAGTCGGGACAGGGATTTATGGCTACACCTTC
NA	TRBV4-1	TRBJ2-5	NA	CASSQDTAVGETQYF	TGCGCCAGCAGCCAAGATACAGCGGTCGGGGAGACCCAGTACTTC
NA	TRBV4-1	TRBJ1-4	TRBD1	CASSPRLGGSNEKLFF	TGCGCCAGCAGCCCCCGGCTAGGGGGCTCTAATGAAAAACTGTTTTTT
few	TRBV10-3	TRBJ1-3	NA	CAISESSGSGNTIYF	TGTGCCATCAGTGAGTCGTCCGGGAGTGGAAACACCATATATTTT
NA	TRBV20-1	TRBJ2-7	NA	CSAFQGYEQYF	TGCAGTGCTTTTCAGGGCTACGAGCAGTACTTC
NA	TRBV28	TRBJ1-4	NA	CASSLPATNEKLFF	TGTGCCAGCAGCCTCCCAGCAACTAATGAAAAACTGTTTTTT
NA	TRBV28	TRBJ2-2	NA	CASSLRQGFSTGELFF	TGTGCCAGCAGTTTAAGGCAAGGGTTTAGCACCGGGGAGCTGTTTTTT
once	TRBV13	TRBJ2-7	TRBD2	CASSFRREGTYEQYF	TGTGCCAGCAGCTTTCGGCGGGAGGGCACCTACGAGCAGTACTTC
NA	TRBV27	TRBJ2-7	TRBD2	CASSLSSGLISYEQYF	TGTGCCAGCAGTTTATCTAGCGGGCTTATCTCCTACGAGCAGTACTTC
NA	TRBV7-6	TRBJ1-2	NA	CASSLWEGPALNYGYTF	TGTGCCAGCAGCTTATGGGAGGGGCCTGCACTCAACTATGGCTACACCTTC
NA	TRBV7-2	TRBJ1-1	TRBD1	CASSFRTGRTEAFF	TGTGCCAGCAGCTTTAGGACAGGGAGGACTGAAGCTTTCTTT
NA	TRBV7-9	TRBJ1-1	NA	CASSLGQLFTEAFF	TGTGCCAGCAGCTTAGGTCAGCTATTCACTGAAGCTTTCTTT
NA	TRBV7-6	TRBJ1-3	NA	CASSTAPWTGNTIYF	TGTGCCAGCAGCACAGCCCCGTGGACTGGAAACACCATATATTTT
NA	TRBV18	TRBJ1-4	NA	CASSPGRSGDEKLFF	TGTGCCAGCTCCCCCGGACGGAGCGGGGATGAAAAACTGTTTTTT
NA	TRBV6-5	TRBJ2-7	TRBD1	CASSYSTGGEQYF	TGTGCCAGCAGTTACTCAACAGGGGGCGAGCAGTACTTC
NA	TRBV5-5	TRBJ2-5	NA	CASSGGRIDRAQETQYF	TGTGCCAGCAGCGGGGGGAGGATAGACAGGGCACAAGAGACCCAGTACTTC